Presented here are 11 T cell receptor beta chains from one specimen sequenced in a study of shared clonotypes between healthy human individuals. Data came from immunoSEQ multiplex PCR; TCRdb stores just in-frame clones and leaves some out. The repertoire holds some 1 million clones, with approximately 72% as singletons. The sample was memory CD4+ T cells sorted from blood. Subset given: CD45RA-negative fraction. These receptors came from a man aged 18 to 29 in good health.

The V gene is TRBV18, the J gene TRBJ2-3; TRBD2 might be the D (5 bases). The germline CDR1 and CDR2 sequences are KGHSH and LQKENI. This CDR3 is built from 15 residues. V was cut by 6 bases and J by 2 bases, with 15 bases left in between. CDR3 coding DNA: TGTGCCAGCTCCCGAAACGGACTCTACACAGATACGCAGTATTTT. This encodes CASSRNGLYTDTQYF. Based on the CDR3 plus reference TRBV18 and TRBJ2-3, the full variable domain is NAGVMQNPRHLVRRRGQEARLRCSPMKGHSHVYWYRQLPEEGLKFMVYLQKENIIDESGMPKERFSAEFPKEGPSILRIQQVVRGDSAAYFCASSRNGLYTDTQYFGPGTRLTVL.

The rearrangement links TRBV6-1 to TRBJ1-1; D may be TRBD1 (5 bases). Germline V CDR1 and CDR2: MNHNS, SASEGT. CDR3 size: 11 residues. Trimming removed 5 bases at V and 10 bases at J, with 11 bases between. The CDR3 region has the DNA TGTGCCAGCAGTTCAGGGTCTGCAGCTTTCTTT. Its protein is CASSSGSAAFF.

This clone was seen just once. The rearrangement joins TRBV9 to TRBJ2-3, with 7 bases aligning to TRBD1. The CDR3 contains 15 residues. Germline CDR1 and CDR2: SGDLS and YYNGEE. The J segment lost 6 bases and the V segment lost 4 bases, leaving 11 bases of the junction unmatched. CDR3 nucleotide sequence: TGTGCCAGCAGCCCTGGGACAGACTACCAGGATACGCAGTATTTT. This codes for CASSPGTDYQDTQYF. Looking up the rest from reference TRBV9 and TRBJ2-3 gives the full variable domain: DSGVTQTPKHLITATGQRVTLRCSPRSGDLSVYWYQQSLDQGLQFLIQYYNGEERAKGNILERFSAQQFPDLHSELNLSSLELGDSALYFCASSPGTDYQDTQYFGPGTRLTVL.

The chain combines TRBV10-3 with TRBJ1-5, with 7 bases that match TRBD1. Germline loops: CDR1 ENHRY, CDR2 SYGVKD. There are 15 residues in the CDR3. V shed 2 bases, J shed 8 bases, and the junction held 9 bases outside the gene matches. This CDR3 is CAISEGTVGVKPQHF. The DNA for the CDR3 is TGTGCCATCAGTGAGGGGACAGTAGGAGTCAAGCCCCAGCATTTT.

The chain carries TRBV6-6 and TRBJ1-2; a possible D gene is TRBD1 (5 bases). The CDR3 extends over 14 amino acids. Trimming removed 7 bases at V and 4 bases at J, with 16 bases between. CDR1 and CDR2 (germline): MNHNY, SVGAGI (reference sequence). The DNA for the CDR3 is TGTGCCAGCACCTCTCCGGGACGGACCTATGGCTACACCTTC. Translated, it gives CASTSPGRTYGYTF.

In its sample, this clone was seen once. V usage is TRBV30 and J usage is TRBJ2-1; 8 bases are shared with TRBD1. CDR3 length: 13 amino acids. Germline CDR1 GTSNPN, CDR2 SVGIG (reference sequence). Unmatched junction bases numbered 2, after V lost 6 bases and J lost 1 base. CDR3 sequence reads: CACWTGSYNEQFF. The CDR3 nucleotides read TGTGCCTGCTGGACAGGGTCCTACAATGAGCAGTTCTTC.

The chain employs TRBV5-1 and TRBJ2-7; 10 bases are a match to TRBD2. Germline V CDR1 and CDR2: SGHRS, YFSETQ. This CDR3 contains 15 residues. The trim removed 3 bases at V and 0 bases at J, leaving 3 bases unmatched. The CDR3 here is CASSSGLAYSYEQYF. CDR3 sequence (DNA): TGCGCCAGCAGCTCGGGACTAGCGTACTCCTACGAGCAGTACTTC.

This chain links TRBV6-1 with TRBJ2-7, with D possibly TRBD1 on 6 matching bases. The CDR3 extends over 16 amino acids. In germline, CDR1 is MNHNS, CDR2 SASEGT. V was clipped by 1 base and J by 3 bases, with 16 bases between them. The CDR3 DNA reads as TGTGCCAGCAGTGAAGGAACAGGGTTTCGACTCTACGAGCAGTACTTC. It specifies CASSEGTGFRLYEQYF.

This chain joins TRBV14 and TRBJ1-2; 7 bases agree with TRBD1. This CDR3 contains 14 residues. The V and J ends lost 8 bases and 4 bases, in that order; junction bases with no gene match: 10. In germline, CDR1 is SGHDN, CDR2 FVKESK. CDR3 nucleotide sequence: TGTGCCAGCCGAAGACAGGGATCGAGCTATGGCTACACCTTC. The encoded protein is CASRRQGSSYGYTF.

This chain uses TRBV11-3 with TRBJ1-5, with D possibly matching TRBD1 (5 bases). Deletions cut 4 bases from V and 2 bases from J, with 12 bases between. Per the germline V gene, CDR1 is SGHNT and CDR2 is YENEEA. The CDR3 consists of 15 residues. CDR3 sequence (DNA): TGTGCCAGCAGCTCCCGCCGGGACGGCAATCAGCCCCAGCATTTT. It is translated as CASSSRRDGNQPQHF.

The chain has TRBV7-2 and TRBJ2-5; D may be TRBD2 (6 bases). Trimming took off 5 bases at V and 5 bases at J, with 18 bases between the two ends. This CDR3 is built from 15 residues. CDR1 is SGHTA and CDR2 is FQGNSA in the germline V gene. CDR3 nucleotides: TGTGCCAGCAGCCCGGCGGGAACGCGTGAGGAGACCCAGTACTTC. Its translation is CASSPAGTREETQYF.